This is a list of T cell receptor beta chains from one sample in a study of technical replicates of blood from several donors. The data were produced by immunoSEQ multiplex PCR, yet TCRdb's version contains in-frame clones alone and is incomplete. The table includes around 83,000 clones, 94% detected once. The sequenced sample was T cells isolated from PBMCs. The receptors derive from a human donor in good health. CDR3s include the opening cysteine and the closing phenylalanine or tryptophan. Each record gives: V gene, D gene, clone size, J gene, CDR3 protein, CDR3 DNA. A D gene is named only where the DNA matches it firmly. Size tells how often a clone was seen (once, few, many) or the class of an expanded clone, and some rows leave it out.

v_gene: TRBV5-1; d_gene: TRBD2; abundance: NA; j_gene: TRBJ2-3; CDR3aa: CASSLSGETTDTQYF; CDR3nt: TGCGCCAGCAGCTTAAGCGGGGAAACCACAGATACGCAGTATTTT
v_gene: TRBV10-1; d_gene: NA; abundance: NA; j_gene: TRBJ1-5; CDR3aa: CASSDQGGQPQHF; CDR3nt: TGCGCCAGCAGTGACCAGGGCGGCCAGCCCCAGCATTTT
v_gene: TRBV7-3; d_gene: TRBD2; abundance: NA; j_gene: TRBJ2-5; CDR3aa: CASSLTSGGLETQYF; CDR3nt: TGTGCCAGCAGCCTGACTAGCGGGGGGCTAGAGACCCAGTACTTC
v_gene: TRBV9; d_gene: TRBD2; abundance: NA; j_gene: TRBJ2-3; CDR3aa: CASSPHLAGGTQYF; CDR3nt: TGTGCCAGCAGCCCTCATCTAGCGGGGGGAACGCAGTATTTT
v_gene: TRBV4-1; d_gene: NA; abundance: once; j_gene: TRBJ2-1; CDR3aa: CASSRRARENEQFF; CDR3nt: TGCGCCAGCAGCCGGCGGGCTCGGGAGAATGAGCAGTTCTTC
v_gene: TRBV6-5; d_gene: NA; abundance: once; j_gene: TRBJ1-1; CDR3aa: CASSTQGVLNTEAFF; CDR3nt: TGTGCCAGCAGTACACAGGGCGTCCTCAACACTGAAGCTTTCTTT
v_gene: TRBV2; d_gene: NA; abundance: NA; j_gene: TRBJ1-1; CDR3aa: CASSQETVGTEAFF; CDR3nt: TGTGCCAGCAGTCAAGAGACAGTAGGCACTGAAGCTTTCTTT
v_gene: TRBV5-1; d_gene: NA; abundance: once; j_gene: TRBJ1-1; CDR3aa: CASSLWGMNTEAFF; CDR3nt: TGCGCCAGCAGCTTGTGGGGCATGAACACTGAAGCTTTCTTT
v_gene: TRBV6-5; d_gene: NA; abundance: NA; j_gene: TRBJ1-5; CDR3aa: CASSYGQLNQPQHF; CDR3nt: TGTGCCAGCAGCTACGGGCAGCTCAATCAGCCCCAGCATTTT
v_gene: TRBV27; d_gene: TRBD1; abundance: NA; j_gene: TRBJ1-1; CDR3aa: CASSLSGGSTEAFF; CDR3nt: TGTGCCAGCAGCCTTTCAGGGGGGTCCACTGAAGCTTTCTTT
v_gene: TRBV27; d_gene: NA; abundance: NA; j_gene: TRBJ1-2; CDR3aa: CASSLSGKQGNYGYTF; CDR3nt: TGTGCCAGCAGTTTATCCGGGAAACAGGGTAACTATGGCTACACCTTC
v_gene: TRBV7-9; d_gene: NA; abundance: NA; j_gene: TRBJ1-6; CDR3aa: CASSPARGSYNSPLHF; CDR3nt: TGTGCCAGCAGCCCGGCAAGGGGATCCTATAATTCACCCCTCCACTTT
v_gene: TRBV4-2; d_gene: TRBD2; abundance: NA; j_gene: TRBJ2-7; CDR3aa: CASSQDPIGTSYEQYF; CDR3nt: TGTGCCAGCAGCCAAGACCCGATAGGGACTAGCTACGAGCAGTACTTC
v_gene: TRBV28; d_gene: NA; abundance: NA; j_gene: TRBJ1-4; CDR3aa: CASSLRFRGMDEKLFF; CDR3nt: TGTGCCAGCAGTCTCAGGTTTAGGGGCATGGATGAAAAACTGTTTTTT
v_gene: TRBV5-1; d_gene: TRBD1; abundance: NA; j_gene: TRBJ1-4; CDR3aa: CASSPSGGTNEKLFF; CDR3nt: TGCGCCAGCAGCCCATCAGGGGGAACTAATGAAAAACTGTTTTTT
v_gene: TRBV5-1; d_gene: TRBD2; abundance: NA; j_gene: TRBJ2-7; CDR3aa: CASSLVAGGPYEQYF; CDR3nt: TGCGCCAGCAGCTTGGTGGCGGGAGGGCCCTACGAGCAGTACTTC
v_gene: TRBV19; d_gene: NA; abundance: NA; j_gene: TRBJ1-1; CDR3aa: CASSIDGGQNTEAFF; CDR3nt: TGTGCCAGTAGTATAGATGGGGGACAGAACACTGAAGCTTTCTTT
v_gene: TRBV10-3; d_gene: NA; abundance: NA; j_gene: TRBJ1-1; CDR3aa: CAISESSGGAFF; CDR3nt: TGTGCCATCAGTGAGTCCAGCGGCGGAGCTTTCTTT
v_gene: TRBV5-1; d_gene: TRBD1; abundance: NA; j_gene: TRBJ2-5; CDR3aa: CASSLDRGQETQYF; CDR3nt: TGCGCCAGCAGCTTGGACAGGGGGCAAGAGACCCAGTACTTC
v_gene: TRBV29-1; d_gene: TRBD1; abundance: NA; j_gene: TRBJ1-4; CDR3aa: CSVGQGSTNEKLFF; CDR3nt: TGCAGCGTTGGACAGGGCTCAACTAATGAAAAACTGTTTTTT
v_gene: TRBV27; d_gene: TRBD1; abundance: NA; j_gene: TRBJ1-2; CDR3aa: CASSLYPGGSANYGYTF; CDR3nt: TGTGCCAGCAGTTTATATCCAGGGGGTTCAGCTAACTATGGCTACACCTTC
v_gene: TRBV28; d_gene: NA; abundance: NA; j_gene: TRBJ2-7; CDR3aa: CASSLGALAEQYF; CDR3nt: TGTGCCAGCAGTTTAGGGGCTCTGGCGGAGCAGTACTTC
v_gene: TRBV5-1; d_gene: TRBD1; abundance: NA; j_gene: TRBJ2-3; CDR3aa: CASSLPRQGASTDTQYF; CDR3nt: TGCGCCAGCAGCCTACCCAGACAGGGGGCATCCACAGATACGCAGTATTTT
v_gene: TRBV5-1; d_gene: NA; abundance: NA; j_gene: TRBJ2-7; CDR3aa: CASSTPESGSAYEQYF; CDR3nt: TGCGCCAGCAGCACGCCTGAGTCGGGATCGGCCTACGAGCAGTACTTC
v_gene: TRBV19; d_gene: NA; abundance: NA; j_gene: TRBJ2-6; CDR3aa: CASSPFSGANVLTF; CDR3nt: TGTGCCAGTAGTCCCTTCTCTGGGGCCAACGTCCTGACTTTC
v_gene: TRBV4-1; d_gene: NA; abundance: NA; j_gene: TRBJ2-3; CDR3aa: CASSQEIAGVPDTQYF; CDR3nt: TGCGCCAGCAGCCAAGAGATAGCCGGGGTGCCAGATACGCAGTATTTT
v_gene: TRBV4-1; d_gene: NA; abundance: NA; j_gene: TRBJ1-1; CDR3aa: CASSQGSATEAFF; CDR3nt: TGCGCCAGCAGCCAAGGAAGCGCGACTGAAGCTTTCTTT
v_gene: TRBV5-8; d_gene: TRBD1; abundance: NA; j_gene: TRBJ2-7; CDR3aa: CASSLEAGGSLRSYEQYF; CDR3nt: TGTGCCAGCAGCTTGGAGGCAGGGGGCAGTTTAAGGTCCTACGAGCAGTACTTC
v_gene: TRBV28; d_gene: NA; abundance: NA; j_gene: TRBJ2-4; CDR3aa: CASSSGEITFKNIQYF; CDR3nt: TGTGCCAGCAGTTCCGGGGAAATAACTTTTAAAAACATTCAGTACTTC
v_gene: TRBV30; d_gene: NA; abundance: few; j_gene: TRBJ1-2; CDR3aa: CAWRMGQGCPFGYGYTF; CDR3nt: TGTGCCTGGAGAATGGGGCAGGGATGTCCATTTGGCTATGGCTACACCTTC
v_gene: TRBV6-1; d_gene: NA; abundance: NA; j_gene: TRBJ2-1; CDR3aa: CASSFLSGGDNEQFF; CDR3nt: TGTGCCAGCAGTTTTCTTAGCGGAGGTGACAATGAGCAGTTCTTC
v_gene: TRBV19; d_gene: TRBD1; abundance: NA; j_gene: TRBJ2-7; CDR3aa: CASSPVPDRFYEQYF; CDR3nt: TGTGCCAGTAGCCCCGTTCCGGACAGGTTCTACGAGCAGTACTTC
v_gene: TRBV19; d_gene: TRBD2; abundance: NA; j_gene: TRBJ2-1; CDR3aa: CARGGLIPLNEQFF; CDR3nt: TGTGCCAGGGGGGGACTAATCCCGCTGAATGAGCAGTTCTTC
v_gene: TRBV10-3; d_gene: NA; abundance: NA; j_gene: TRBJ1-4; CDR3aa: CAISTSAGNEKLFF; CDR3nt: TGTGCCATCAGTACGAGTGCCGGTAATGAAAAACTGTTTTTT
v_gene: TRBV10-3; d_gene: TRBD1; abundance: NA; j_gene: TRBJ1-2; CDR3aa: CAISEGDRGHYGYTF; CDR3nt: TGTGCCATCAGTGAAGGTGACAGGGGGCACTATGGCTACACCTTC
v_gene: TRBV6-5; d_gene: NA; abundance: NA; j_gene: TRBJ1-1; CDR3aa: CASSYSPRLNTEAFF; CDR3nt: TGTGCCAGCAGTTACTCGCCTAGATTGAACACTGAAGCTTTCTTT
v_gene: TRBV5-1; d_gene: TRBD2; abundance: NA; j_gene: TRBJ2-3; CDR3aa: CASSLSGSTTDTQYF; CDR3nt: TGCGCCAGCAGCTTAAGCGGGAGCACCACAGATACGCAGTATTTT
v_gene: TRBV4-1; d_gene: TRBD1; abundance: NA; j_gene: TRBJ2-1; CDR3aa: CASSQVGQGADEQFF; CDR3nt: TGCGCCAGCAGCCAAGTAGGCCAGGGGGCTGATGAGCAGTTCTTC
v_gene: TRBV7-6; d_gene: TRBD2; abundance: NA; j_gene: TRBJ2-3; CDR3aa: CASSSLAGGITDTQYF; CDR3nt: TGTGCCAGCAGCTCTCTAGCGGGAGGAATCACAGATACGCAGTATTTT
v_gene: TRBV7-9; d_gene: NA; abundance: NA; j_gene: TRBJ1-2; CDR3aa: CASSSPTVPLNYGYTF; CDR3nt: TGTGCCAGCAGCTCGCCAACAGTGCCCCTTAACTATGGCTACACCTTC
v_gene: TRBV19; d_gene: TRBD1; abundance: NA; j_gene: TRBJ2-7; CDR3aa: CASTLGQGADEQYF; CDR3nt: TGTGCCAGTACCTTGGGACAGGGGGCAGACGAGCAGTACTTC